Below, one T cell receptor (beta chain) is given with its context. The target antigen is unknown. At one boundary the junction diverges from the germline segment, which might be a read error. 13 Jbeta primers and 60 Vbeta primers were used for the PCR. The table came from immunoSEQ multiplex PCR; TCRdb's copy has only in-frame clones and leaves some out. Here the sample spans about 150,000 clones, approximately 82% being singletons. This specimen comes from a study of cytomegalovirus exposure and HLA in healthy donors. Study-level information: Early released data had about 80 million unique TCRs, all coming from HLA-typed donors. Overall study findings and caveats: The authors enumerated 150 to 200 TCR beta chains as linked to cytomegalovirus. In vitro checks showed that a few CMV-associated chains really do target CMV antigens. Most TCR sequences showed up rarely, but some public TCRs showed up in many donors.

The germline CDR1 and CDR2 sequences are SEHNR and FQNEAQ (reference sequence). This CDR3 spans 12 amino acids. The source of this sequence is a young man in good health and CMV-seropositive. The chain links TRBV7-9 to TRBJ2-7; D gene uncertain. The sequenced sample consisted of PBMCs. The CDR3 loop is CSSSLVPDEQYF. In DNA, the CDR3 is TGTTCCAGCAGCTTAGTTCCGGACGAGCAGTACTTC.